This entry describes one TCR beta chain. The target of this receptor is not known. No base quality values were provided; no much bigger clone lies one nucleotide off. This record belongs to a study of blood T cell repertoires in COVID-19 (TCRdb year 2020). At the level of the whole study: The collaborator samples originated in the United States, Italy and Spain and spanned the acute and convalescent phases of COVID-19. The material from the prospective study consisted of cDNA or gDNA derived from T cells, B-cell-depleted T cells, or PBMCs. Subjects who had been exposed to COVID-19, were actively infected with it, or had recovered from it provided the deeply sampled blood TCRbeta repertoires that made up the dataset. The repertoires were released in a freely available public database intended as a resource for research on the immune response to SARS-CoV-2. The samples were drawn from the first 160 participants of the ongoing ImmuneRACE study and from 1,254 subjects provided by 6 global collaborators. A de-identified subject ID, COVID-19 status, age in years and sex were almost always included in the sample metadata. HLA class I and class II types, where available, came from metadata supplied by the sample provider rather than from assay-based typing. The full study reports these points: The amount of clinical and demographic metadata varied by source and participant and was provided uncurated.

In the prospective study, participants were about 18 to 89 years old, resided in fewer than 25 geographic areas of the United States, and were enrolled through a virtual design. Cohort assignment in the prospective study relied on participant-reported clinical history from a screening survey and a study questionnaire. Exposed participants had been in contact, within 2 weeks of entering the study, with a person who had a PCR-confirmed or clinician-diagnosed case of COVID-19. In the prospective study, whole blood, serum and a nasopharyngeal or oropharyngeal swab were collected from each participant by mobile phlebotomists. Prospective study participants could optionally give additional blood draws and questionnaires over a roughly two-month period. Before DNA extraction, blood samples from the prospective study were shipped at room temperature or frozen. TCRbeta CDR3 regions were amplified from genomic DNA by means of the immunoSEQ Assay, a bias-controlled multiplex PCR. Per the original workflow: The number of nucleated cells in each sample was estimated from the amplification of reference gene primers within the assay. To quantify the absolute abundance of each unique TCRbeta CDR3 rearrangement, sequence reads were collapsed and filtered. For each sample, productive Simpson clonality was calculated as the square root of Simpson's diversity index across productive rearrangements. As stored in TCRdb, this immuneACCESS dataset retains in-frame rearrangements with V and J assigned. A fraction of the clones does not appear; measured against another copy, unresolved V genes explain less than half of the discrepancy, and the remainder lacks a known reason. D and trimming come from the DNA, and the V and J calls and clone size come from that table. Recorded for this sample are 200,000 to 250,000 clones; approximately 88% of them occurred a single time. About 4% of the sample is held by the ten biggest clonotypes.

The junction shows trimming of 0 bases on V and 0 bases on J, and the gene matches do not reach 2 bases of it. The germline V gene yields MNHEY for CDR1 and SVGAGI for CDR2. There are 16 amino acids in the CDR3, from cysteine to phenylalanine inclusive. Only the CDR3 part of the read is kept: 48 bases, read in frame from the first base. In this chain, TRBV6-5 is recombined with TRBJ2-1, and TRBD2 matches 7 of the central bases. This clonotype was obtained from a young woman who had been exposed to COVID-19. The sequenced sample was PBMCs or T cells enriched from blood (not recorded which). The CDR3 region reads CASSYSSGNSYNEQFF. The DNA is TGTGCCAGCAGTTACTCGAGCGGGAACTCCTACAATGAGCAGTTCTTC.